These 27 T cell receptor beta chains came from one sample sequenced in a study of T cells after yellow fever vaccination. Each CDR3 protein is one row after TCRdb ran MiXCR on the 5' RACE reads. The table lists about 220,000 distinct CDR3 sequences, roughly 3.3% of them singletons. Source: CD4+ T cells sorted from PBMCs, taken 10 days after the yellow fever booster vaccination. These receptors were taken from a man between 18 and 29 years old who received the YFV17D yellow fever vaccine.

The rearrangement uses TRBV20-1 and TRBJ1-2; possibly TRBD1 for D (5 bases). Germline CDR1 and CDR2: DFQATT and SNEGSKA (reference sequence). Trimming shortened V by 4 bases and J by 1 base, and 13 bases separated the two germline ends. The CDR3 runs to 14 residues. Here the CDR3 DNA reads TGCAGTGCTACTGGGACCACTCTTAACTATGGCTACACCTTC. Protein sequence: CSATGTTLNYGYTF.

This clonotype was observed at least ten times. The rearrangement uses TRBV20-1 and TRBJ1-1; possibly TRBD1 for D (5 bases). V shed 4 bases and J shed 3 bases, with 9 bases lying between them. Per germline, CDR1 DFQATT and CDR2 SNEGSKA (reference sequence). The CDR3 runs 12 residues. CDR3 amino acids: CSAKGMHTEAFF. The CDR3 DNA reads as TGCAGTGCTAAGGGGATGCACACTGAAGCTTTCTTT.

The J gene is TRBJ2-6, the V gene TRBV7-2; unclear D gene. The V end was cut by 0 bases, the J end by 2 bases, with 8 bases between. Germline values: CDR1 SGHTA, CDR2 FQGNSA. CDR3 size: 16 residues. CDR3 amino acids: CASSLAGVAGANVLTF. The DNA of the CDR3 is TGTGCCAGCAGCTTAGCTGGGGTGGCTGGGGCCAACGTCCTGACTTTC.

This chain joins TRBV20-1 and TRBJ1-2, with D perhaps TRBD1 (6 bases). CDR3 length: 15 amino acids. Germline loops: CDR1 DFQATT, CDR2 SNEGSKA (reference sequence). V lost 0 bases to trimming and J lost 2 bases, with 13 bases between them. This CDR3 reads CSARDPYRVNYGYTF. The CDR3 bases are TGCAGTGCTAGAGACCCGTACAGGGTCAACTATGGCTACACCTTC.

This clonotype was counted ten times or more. Here the CDR3 reads CASSLTNTEAFF. The CDR3, as DNA: TGTGCCAGCTCACTAACGAACACTGAAGCTTTCTTT. The chain combines TRBV18 with TRBJ1-1; D remains ambiguous. Per the germline V gene, CDR1 is KGHSH and CDR2 is LQKENI. Trimming removed 4 bases at V and 1 base at J, with 4 bases between. The CDR3 loop spans 12 amino acids.

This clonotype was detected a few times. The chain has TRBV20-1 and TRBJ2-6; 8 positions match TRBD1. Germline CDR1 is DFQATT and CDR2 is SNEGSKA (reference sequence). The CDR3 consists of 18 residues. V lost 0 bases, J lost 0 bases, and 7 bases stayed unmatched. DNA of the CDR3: TGCAGTGCTAGAGATAGGAGACAGGGGTTCTCTGGGGCCAACGTCCTGACTTTC. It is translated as CSARDRRQGFSGANVLTF.

DNA of the CDR3: TGTGCCAGTGGACTAGCGGGGGGGTTTGGAACAGATACGCAGTATTTT. Translated: CASGLAGGFGTDTQYF. The chain joins TRBV19 to TRBJ2-3, with 15 bases matching TRBD2. Germline trimming cut 8 bases from V and 3 bases from J; bases unmatched to any gene: 6. Germline-derived CDR1 and CDR2 are LNHDA and SQIVND (reference sequence). The CDR3 is 16 amino acids. The full variable domain, completed using reference TRBV19 and TRBJ2-3, is DGGITQSPKYLFRKEGQNVTLSCEQNLNHDAMYWYRQDPGQGLRLIYYSQIVNDFQKGDIAEGYSVSREKKESFPLTVTSAQKNPTAFYLCASGLAGGFGTDTQYFGPGTRLTVL.

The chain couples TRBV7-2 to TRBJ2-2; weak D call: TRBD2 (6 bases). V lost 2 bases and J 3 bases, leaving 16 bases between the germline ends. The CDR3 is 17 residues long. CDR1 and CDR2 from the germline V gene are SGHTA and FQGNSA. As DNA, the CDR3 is TGTGCCAGCAGCTTATTGGGGGGTAGGGCGCACACCGGGGAGCTGTTTTTT. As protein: CASSLLGGRAHTGELFF.

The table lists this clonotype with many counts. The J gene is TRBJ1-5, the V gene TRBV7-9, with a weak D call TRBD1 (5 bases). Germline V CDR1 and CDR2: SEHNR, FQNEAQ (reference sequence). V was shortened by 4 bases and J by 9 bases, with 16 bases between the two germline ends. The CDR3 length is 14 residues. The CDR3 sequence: CASSSGTPSWPQHF. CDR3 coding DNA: TGTGCCAGCAGCTCGGGGACCCCGTCGTGGCCCCAGCATTTT.

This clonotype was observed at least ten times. The CDR3: CSVLKLAGISYEQYF. In nucleotides, the CDR3 is TGCAGCGTTCTCAAATTAGCGGGAATCTCCTACGAGCAGTACTTC. V and J are TRBV29-1 and TRBJ2-7; 8 bases are shared with TRBD2. CDR1 is SQVTM, CDR2 ANQGSEA, per germline. CDR3 length: 15 amino acids. Trimming took 5 bases from V and 0 from J; bases not matched to a gene: 9.

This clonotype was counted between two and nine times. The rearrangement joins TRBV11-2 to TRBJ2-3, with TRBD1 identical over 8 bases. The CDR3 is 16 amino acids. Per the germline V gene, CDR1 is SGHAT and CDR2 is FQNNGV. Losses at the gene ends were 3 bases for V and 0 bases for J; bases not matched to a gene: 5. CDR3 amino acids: CASSFGTGGSTDTQYF. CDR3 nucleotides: TGTGCCAGCAGCTTTGGCACAGGGGGAAGCACAGATACGCAGTATTTT.

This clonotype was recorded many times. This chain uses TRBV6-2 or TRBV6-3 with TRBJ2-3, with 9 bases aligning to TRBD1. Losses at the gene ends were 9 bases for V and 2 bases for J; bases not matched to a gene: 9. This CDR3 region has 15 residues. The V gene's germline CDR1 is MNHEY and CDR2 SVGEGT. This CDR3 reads CASTDRGVITDTQYF. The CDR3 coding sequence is TGTGCCAGTACGGACAGGGGCGTTATCACAGATACGCAGTATTTT.

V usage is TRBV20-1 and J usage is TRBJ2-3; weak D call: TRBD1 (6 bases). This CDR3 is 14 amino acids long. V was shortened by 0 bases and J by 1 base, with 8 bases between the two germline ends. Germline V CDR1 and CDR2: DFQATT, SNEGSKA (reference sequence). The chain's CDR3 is CSARDGGGTDTQYF. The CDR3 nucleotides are TGCAGTGCTAGAGATGGGGGCGGCACAGATACGCAGTATTTT.

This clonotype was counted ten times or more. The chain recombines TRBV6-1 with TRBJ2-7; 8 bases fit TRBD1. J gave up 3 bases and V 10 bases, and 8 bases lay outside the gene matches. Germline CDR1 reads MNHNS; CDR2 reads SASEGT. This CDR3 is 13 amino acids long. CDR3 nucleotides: TGTGCCACCTCACTGACAGGGGTCTACGAGCAGTACGTC. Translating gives CATSLTGVYEQYV.

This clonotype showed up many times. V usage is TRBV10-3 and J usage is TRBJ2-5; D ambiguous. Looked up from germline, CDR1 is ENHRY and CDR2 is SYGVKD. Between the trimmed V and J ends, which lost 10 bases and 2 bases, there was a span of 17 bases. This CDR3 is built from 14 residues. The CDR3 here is CATMGRFTQETQYF. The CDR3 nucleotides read TGTGCCACCATGGGTAGATTCACACAAGAGACCCAGTACTTC.

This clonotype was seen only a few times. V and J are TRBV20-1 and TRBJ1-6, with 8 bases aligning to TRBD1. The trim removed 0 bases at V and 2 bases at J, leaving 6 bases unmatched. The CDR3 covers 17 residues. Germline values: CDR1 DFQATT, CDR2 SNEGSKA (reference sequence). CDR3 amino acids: CSARERQGATYNSPLHF. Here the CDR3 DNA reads TGCAGTGCTAGAGAGAGGCAGGGGGCCACCTATAATTCACCCCTCCACTTT.

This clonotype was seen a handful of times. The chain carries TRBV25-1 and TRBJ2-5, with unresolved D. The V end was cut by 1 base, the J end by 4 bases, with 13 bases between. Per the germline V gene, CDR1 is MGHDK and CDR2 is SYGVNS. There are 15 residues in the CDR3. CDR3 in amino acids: CASSESGPRRETQYF. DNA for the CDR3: TGTGCCAGCAGTGAATCTGGGCCCCGAAGAGAGACCCAGTACTTC.

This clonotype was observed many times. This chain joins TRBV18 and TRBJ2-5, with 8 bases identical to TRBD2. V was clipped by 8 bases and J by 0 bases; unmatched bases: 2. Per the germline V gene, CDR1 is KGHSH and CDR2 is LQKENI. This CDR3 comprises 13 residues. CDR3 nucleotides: TGTGCCAGCACGACTAGCGACCAAGAGACCCAGTACTTC. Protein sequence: CASTTSDQETQYF. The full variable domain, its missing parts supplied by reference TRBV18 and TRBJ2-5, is NAGVMQNPRHLVRRRGQEARLRCSPMKGHSHVYWYRQLPEEGLKFMVYLQKENIIDESGMPKERFSAEFPKEGPSILRIQQVVRGDSAAYFCASTTSDQETQYFGPGTRLLVL.

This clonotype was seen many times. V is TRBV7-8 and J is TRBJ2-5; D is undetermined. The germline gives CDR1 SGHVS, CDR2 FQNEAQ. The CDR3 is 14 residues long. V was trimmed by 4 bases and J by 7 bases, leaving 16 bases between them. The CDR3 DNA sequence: TGTGCCAGCAGCTCCCTCCCGGCAACTCGGACCCAGTACTTC. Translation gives CASSSLPATRTQYF.

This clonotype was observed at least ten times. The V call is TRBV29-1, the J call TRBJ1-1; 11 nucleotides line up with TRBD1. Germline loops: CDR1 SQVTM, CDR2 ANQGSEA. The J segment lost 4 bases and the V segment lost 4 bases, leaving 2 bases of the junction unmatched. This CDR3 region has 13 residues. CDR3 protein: CSVVGTGGTEAFF. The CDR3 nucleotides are TGCAGCGTTGTGGGGACAGGGGGCACTGAAGCTTTCTTT.

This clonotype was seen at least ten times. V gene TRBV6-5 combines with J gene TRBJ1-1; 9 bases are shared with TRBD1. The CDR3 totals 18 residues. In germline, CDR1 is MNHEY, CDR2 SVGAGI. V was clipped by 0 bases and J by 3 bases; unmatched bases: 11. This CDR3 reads CASSYSRDRAVSHTEAFF. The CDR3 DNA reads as TGTGCCAGCAGTTACTCCCGGGACAGGGCAGTCTCGCACACTGAAGCTTTCTTT.

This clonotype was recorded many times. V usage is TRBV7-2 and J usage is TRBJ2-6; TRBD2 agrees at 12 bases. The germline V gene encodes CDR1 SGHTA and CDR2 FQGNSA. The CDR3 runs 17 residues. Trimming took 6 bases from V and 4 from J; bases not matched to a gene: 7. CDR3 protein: CASRWTSGALGANVLTF. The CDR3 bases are TGTGCCAGCAGGTGGACTAGCGGGGCTCTCGGGGCCAACGTCCTGACTTTC.

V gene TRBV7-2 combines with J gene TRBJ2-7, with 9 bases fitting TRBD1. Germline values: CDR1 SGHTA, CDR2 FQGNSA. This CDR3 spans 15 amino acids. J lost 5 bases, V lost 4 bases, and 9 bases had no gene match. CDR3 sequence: CASSSRGQGVHEQYF. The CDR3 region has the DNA TGTGCCAGCAGCTCCCGGGGACAGGGTGTCCACGAGCAGTACTTC.

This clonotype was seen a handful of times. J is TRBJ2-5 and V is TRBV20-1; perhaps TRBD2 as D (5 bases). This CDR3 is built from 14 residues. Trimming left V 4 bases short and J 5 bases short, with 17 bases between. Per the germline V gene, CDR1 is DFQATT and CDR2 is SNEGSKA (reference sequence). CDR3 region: CSANPGGRGETQYF. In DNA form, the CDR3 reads TGCAGTGCTAACCCAGGAGGCCGCGGGGAGACCCAGTACTTC.

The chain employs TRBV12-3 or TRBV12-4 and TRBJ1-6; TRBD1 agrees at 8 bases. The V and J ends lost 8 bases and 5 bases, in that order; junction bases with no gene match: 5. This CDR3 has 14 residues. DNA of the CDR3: TGTGCCAGCGCTCGACAGGGGCATAATTCACCCCTCCACTTT. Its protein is CASARQGHNSPLHF.

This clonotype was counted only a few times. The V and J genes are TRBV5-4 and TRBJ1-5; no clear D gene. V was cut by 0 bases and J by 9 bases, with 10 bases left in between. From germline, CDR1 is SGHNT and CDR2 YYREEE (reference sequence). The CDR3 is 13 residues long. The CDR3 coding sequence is TGTGCCAGCAGCTTGGGACCGGGTGCGCCCCAGCATTTT. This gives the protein CASSLGPGAPQHF.

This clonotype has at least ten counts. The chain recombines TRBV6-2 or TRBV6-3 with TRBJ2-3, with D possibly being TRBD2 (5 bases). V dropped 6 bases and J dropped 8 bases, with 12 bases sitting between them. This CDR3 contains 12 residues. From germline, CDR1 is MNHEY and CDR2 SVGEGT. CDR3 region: CASSPPAGTQYF. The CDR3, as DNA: TGTGCCAGCAGCCCCCCGGCGGGTACGCAGTATTTT.